This entry lists 21 T cell receptor beta chains sequenced from one sample in a study of monozygotic twins with cystic fibrosis. Assay used: immunoSEQ multiplex PCR; TCRdb lists only in-frame clones, some missing. The sample lists about 14,000 clones; about 85% were seen once. Input material: blood. Every receptor here comes from a boy aged 5-17 years with cystic fibrosis.

The chain joins TRBV6-1 to TRBJ1-4; 10 nucleotides agree with TRBD1. This CDR3 contains 15 residues. The germline V gene has CDR1 MNHNS and CDR2 SASEGT. Trimming cost V 5 bases and J 7 bases; bases outside gene matches: 7. The CDR3 coding sequence is TGTGCCAGCAGTCATAGGACAGGGGGAGGTGAAAAACTGTTTTTT. It yields the protein CASSHRTGGGEKLFF.

J is TRBJ1-1 and V is TRBV4-1; 8 bases map to TRBD1. V lost 1 base and J lost 6; bases outside the gene matches: 7. This CDR3 has 15 residues. Germline CDR1 and CDR2: MGHRA and YSYEKL. The CDR3 sequence: CASSQARGLNAEAFF. CDR3 in DNA: TGCGCCAGCAGCCAAGCCAGGGGGCTTAACGCTGAAGCTTTCTTT.

The chain links TRBV6-6 to TRBJ2-7, with 11 positions matching TRBD2. The V and J ends lost 5 bases and 11 bases, in that order; junction bases with no gene match: 5. The CDR3 totals 12 residues. From germline, CDR1 is MNHNY and CDR2 SVGAGI (reference sequence). CDR3 nucleotides: TGTGCCAGCAGTCAACAGACTAGCGGGAAGTACTTC. Its protein product is CASSQQTSGKYF.

The chain combines TRBV14 with TRBJ2-2; no clear D. Germline CDR1 is SGHDN and CDR2 is FVKESK. The CDR3 extends over 14 amino acids. The V end was cut by 0 bases, the J end by 4 bases, with 6 bases between. The CDR3 region has the DNA TGTGCCAGCAGCCAAGACGGTGCCACCGGGGAGCTGTTTTTT. Encoded protein: CASSQDGATGELFF.

The rearrangement uses TRBV7-3 and TRBJ2-1; D gene uncertain. CDR3 size: 14 residues. The V end was cut by 1 base, the J end by 7 bases, with 11 bases between. Germline CDR1 is SGHTA and CDR2 is FQGTGA. This CDR3 is CASSLSNWENEQFF. The CDR3, as DNA: TGTGCCAGCAGCTTAAGTAATTGGGAAAATGAGCAGTTCTTC.

For the CDR3, the DNA is TGCGCCAGCAGTCCGGTTACGGTCGAGGAGGCCAAAAACATTCAGTACTTC. This encodes CASSPVTVEEAKNIQYF. The chain couples TRBV23-1 to TRBJ2-4; D uncertain. TRBV23-1 is recorded as an ORF, its role being uncertain. V was shortened by 4 bases and J by 1 base, with 17 bases between the two germline ends. This CDR3 is 17 amino acids long.

In DNA, the CDR3 is TGTGCCAGCAGTGACTCTAGCGGGGGGGCCGATACGCAGTATTTT. Translating gives CASSDSSGGADTQYF. The chain carries TRBV6-4 and TRBJ2-3, with TRBD2 matching 11 bases. Per germline, CDR1 MRHNA and CDR2 SNTAGT. With V trimmed by 0 bases and J by 6 bases, 2 bases remained unmatched. The CDR3 loop spans 15 amino acids.

The chain combines TRBV9 with TRBJ2-3, with D possibly matching TRBD1 (6 bases). Trimming cost V 3 bases and J 8 bases, with 13 bases left between them. Germline lookup yields CDR1 SGDLS and CDR2 YYNGEE. The CDR3 sequence is 13 residues long. The CDR3 protein is CASSGGPSGTQYF. The CDR3 DNA follows: TGTGCCAGCAGCGGGGGGCCCTCCGGTACGCAGTATTTT.

This clone turned up a few times. The genes are TRBV28 and TRBJ2-7; no definite D call. This CDR3 is 13 amino acids long. The germline V gene has CDR1 MDHEN and CDR2 SYDVKM. V was cut by 5 bases and J by 5 bases, with 13 bases left in between. The CDR3 protein is CASSPGLGNEQYF. The CDR3 DNA reads as TGTGCCAGCAGTCCTGGATTGGGGAACGAGCAGTACTTC.

The chain uses TRBV18 and TRBJ1-1; no definite D call. CDR1 is KGHSH and CDR2 is LQKENI in the germline V gene. Deletions cut 0 bases from V and 8 bases from J, with 16 bases between. CDR3 length: 15 residues. CDR3 nucleotides: TGTGCCAGCTCACCACCCAGTACGGGGTTTCGGGAAGCTTTCTTT. Translated, it gives CASSPPSTGFREAFF.

This clone was recorded a few times. The CDR3 coding sequence is TGTGCCAGTACCCAGGGAAGGAACACTGAAGCTTTCTTT. It is translated as CASTQGRNTEAFF. The rearrangement links TRBV19 to TRBJ1-1; D may be TRBD1 (5 bases). The CDR3 extends over 13 amino acids. V was pared by 7 bases and J by 1 base, with 10 bases between. Germline loops: CDR1 LNHDA, CDR2 SQIVND (reference sequence).

The chain has TRBV5-1 and TRBJ2-5; TRBD1 agrees at 7 bases. The CDR3 is 14 residues long. V trimming: 4 bases; J trimming: 2 bases; junction bases outside the gene matches: 5. Per germline, CDR1 SGHRS and CDR2 YFSETQ. The CDR3 sequence: CASSTWTGQETQYF. In DNA, the CDR3 is TGCGCCAGCAGCACATGGACAGGACAAGAGACCCAGTACTTC.

CDR3: CASSLSLGGTDTQYF. CDR3 DNA sequence: TGTGCCAGCAGCTTATCATTAGGGGGCACAGATACGCAGTATTTT. The chain employs TRBV7-3 and TRBJ2-3; D might be TRBD1 (5 bases). This CDR3 is 15 amino acids long. Looked up from germline, CDR1 is SGHTA and CDR2 is FQGTGA. The V end was cut by 2 bases, the J end by 1 base, with 10 bases between. Based on the CDR3 plus reference TRBV7-3 and TRBJ2-3, the full variable domain is GAGVSQTPSNKVTEKGKYVELRCDPISGHTALYWYRQSLGQGPEFLIYFQGTGAADDSGLPNDRFFAVRPEGSVSTLKIQRTERGDSAVYLCASSLSLGGTDTQYFGPGTRLTVL.

The rearrangement joins TRBV7-8 to TRBJ2-7; 13 nucleotides agree with TRBD2. Germline trimming cut 2 bases from V and 3 bases from J; bases unmatched to any gene: 10. Germline CDR1 is SGHVS and CDR2 is FQNEAQ. CDR3 length equals 18 residues. CDR3 sequence reads: CASSLSPRLAGGFYEQYF. CDR3 DNA: TGTGCCAGCAGCTTAAGCCCTCGACTAGCGGGAGGATTCTACGAGCAGTACTTC. The complete variable domain, with remaining parts taken from reference TRBV7-8 and TRBJ2-7, reads GAGVSQSPRYKVAKRGQDVALRCDPISGHVSLFWYQQALGQGPEFLTYFQNEAQLDKSGLPSDRFFAERPEGSVSTLKIQRTQQEDSAVYLCASSLSPRLAGGFYEQYFGPGTRLTVT.

This sequence joins TRBV10-3 and TRBJ2-3; tentatively, D is TRBD2 (6 bases). Germline V gene sequence: CDR1 ENHRY, CDR2 SYGVKD. The CDR3 runs 15 residues. V dropped 5 bases and J dropped 5 bases, with 17 bases sitting between them. The CDR3 loop reads CAISSRGIGKDTQYF. The CDR3 DNA follows: TGTGCCATCAGTAGTCGCGGGATTGGGAAAGATACGCAGTATTTT.

The genes are TRBV13 and TRBJ2-7; no definite D call. This CDR3 spans 15 amino acids. Germline V gene data show CDR1 as PRHDT and CDR2 as FYEKMQ (reference sequence). V was trimmed by 5 bases and J by 0 bases, leaving 14 bases between them. In nucleotides, the CDR3 is TGTGCCAGCAGCAGCCTCTCCTACCCCTCCTACGAGCAGTACTTC. Translated: CASSSLSYPSYEQYF.

The chain carries TRBV5-6 and TRBJ2-1; TRBD1 matches 7 bases. CDR1 and CDR2 from the germline V gene are SGHDT and YYEEEE. The CDR3 sequence is 13 residues long. Trimming at V came to 1 base and at J to 12 bases, leaving 7 bases not matched to a gene. CDR3 loop: CASSLPTGWRQFF. The CDR3 DNA reads as TGTGCCAGCAGCTTGCCGACAGGGTGGAGGCAGTTCTTC.

This chain links TRBV5-1 with TRBJ2-1; TRBD2 might be the D (6 bases). The germline CDR1 and CDR2 sequences are SGHRS and YFSETQ. The CDR3 contains 15 residues. Trimming pared 0 bases from V and 4 bases from J, leaving 11 bases between. In DNA, the CDR3 is TGCGCCAGCAGCTTGGCCCCCGGAGGGTACAATGAGCAGTTCTTC. Its protein product is CASSLAPGGYNEQFF.

The CDR3 is CASSLSAGEHQPQHF. CDR3 DNA sequence: TGTGCCAGCAGCTTATCGGCGGGGGAGCATCAGCCCCAGCATTTT. The J gene is TRBJ1-5, the V gene TRBV7-9; weak D call: TRBD1 (5 bases). The CDR3 contains 15 residues. Trimming removed 2 bases from V and 5 bases from J, with 13 bases in between. Per the germline V gene, CDR1 is SEHNR and CDR2 is FQNEAQ (reference sequence).

The chain combines TRBV6-4 with TRBJ2-1; 11 bases agree with TRBD1. This CDR3 spans 14 amino acids. V lost 6 bases, J lost 6 bases, and 4 bases stayed unmatched. Germline V gives CDR1 MRHNA, CDR2 SNTAGT. CDR3 nucleotides: TGTGCCAGCAGCTTCGGGACAGGGGGCAATGAGCAGTTCTTC. This sequence encodes CASSFGTGGNEQFF.

The chain is built from TRBV28 and TRBJ2-1, with TRBD2 identical over 12 bases. The length of the CDR3 is 16 residues. The germline CDR1 and CDR2 sequences are MDHEN and SYDVKM. J lost 5 bases, V lost 4 bases, and 6 bases had no gene match. For the CDR3, the DNA is TGTGCCAGCAGTTATAGACTAGCGGGAGTTCACAATGAGCAGTTCTTC. Its protein product is CASSYRLAGVHNEQFF.